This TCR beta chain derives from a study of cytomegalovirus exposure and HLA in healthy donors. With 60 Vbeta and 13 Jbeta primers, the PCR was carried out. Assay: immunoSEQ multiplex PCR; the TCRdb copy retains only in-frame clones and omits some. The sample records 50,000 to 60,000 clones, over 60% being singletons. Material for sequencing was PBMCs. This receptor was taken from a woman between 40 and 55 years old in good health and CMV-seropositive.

The DNA for the CDR3 is TGTGCCAGCAGCCAAGATATTTCAGGGAGGACTGAAGCTTTCTTT. Residues: CASSQDISGRTEAFF. V and J are TRBV4-2 and TRBJ1-1, with a weak D call TRBD1 (5 bases). Trimming cost V 0 bases and J 5 bases, with 13 bases left between them. Looked up from germline, CDR1 is LGHNA and CDR2 is YNFKEQ. CDR3 length: 15 residues.